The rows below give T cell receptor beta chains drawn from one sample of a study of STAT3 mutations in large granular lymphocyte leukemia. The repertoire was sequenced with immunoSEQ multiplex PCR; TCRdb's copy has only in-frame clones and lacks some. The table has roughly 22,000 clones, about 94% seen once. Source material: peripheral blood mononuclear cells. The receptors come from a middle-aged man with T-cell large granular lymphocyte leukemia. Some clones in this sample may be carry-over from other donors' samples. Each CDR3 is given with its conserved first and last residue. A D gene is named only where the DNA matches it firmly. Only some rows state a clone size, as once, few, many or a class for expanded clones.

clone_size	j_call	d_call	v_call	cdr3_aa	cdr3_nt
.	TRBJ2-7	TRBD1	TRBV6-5	CASSPGTGKYEQYF	TGTGCCAGCAGCCCCGGGACAGGGAAGTACGAGCAGTACTTC
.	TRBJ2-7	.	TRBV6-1	CASSTLPTYEQYF	TGTGCCAGCAGTACGCTGCCTACCTACGAGCAGTACTTC
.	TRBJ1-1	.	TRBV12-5	CASGLVLIGSRNTEAFF	TGTGCTAGTGGTTTGGTGCTAATAGGCAGCCGGAACACTGAAGCTTTCTTT
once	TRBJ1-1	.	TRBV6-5	CASSYSMNTEAFF	TGTGCCAGCAGTTACTCCATGAACACTGAAGCTTTCTTT
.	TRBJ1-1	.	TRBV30	CAWSVVGPLTEAFF	TGTGCCTGGAGTGTAGTGGGCCCTCTCACTGAAGCTTTCTTT
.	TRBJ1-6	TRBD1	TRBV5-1	CASRNPGTGDPPLHF	TGCGCCAGCAGAAATCCCGGGACAGGGGACCCACCCCTCCACTTT
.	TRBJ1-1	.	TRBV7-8	CASSSGTLNTEAFF	TGTGCCAGCAGCTCCGGGACACTGAACACTGAAGCTTTCTTT
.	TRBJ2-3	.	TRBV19	CASSIAPPEQYF	TGTGCCAGTAGTATAGCCCCTCCAGAGCAGTATTTT
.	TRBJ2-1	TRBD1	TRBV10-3	CAIETGDNEQFF	TGTGCCATCGAGACAGGGGACAATGAGCAGTTCTTC
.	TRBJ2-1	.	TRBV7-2	CASSLLANEQFF	TGTGCCAGCAGCTTGCTAGCGAATGAGCAGTTCTTC
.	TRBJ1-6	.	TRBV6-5	CASSEVSPLHF	TGTGCCAGCAGTGAAGTGTCACCCCTCCACTTT
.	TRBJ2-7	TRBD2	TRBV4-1	CASSQDPGTSGEQYF	TGCGCCAGCAGCCAAGACCCCGGGACTAGCGGCGAGCAGTACTTC
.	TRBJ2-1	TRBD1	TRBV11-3	CASSRDSYNEQFF	TGTGCCAGCAGCCGGGACAGCTACAATGAGCAGTTCTTC
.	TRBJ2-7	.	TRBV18	CASRYSGASYEQYF	TGTGCCAGCCGATACTCAGGAGCTTCCTACGAGCAGTACTTC
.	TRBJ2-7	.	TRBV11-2	CASSLDQGTYEQYF	TGTGCCAGCAGCTTAGACCAGGGAACCTACGAGCAGTACTTC
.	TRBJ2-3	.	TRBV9	CASSGGFTSTDTQYF	TGTGCCAGCAGCGGCGGATTTACTAGCACAGATACGCAGTATTTT
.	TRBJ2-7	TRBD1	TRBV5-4	CASSRPTAGTGISYEQYF	TGTGCCAGCTCCCGTCCTACGGCCGGGACAGGGATTTCCTACGAGCAGTACTTC
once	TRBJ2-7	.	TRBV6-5	CASSYSREQYF	TGTGCCAGCAGTTACTCGAGGGAGCAGTACTTC
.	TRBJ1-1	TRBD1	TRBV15	CATSIDRDTEAFF	TGTGCCACCAGCATTGACAGGGACACTGAAGCTTTCTTT
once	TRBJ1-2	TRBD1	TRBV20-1	CSAYTGGGYTF	TGCAGTGCTTACACAGGGGGCGGCTACACCTTC
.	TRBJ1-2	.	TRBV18	CASSPRQGDGYTF	TGTGCCAGCTCACCTCGGCAGGGAGATGGCTACACCTTC
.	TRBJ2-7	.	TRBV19	CATSSREGDLYEQYF	TGTGCCACTTCCTCGCGCGAGGGCGACCTCTACGAGCAGTACTTC
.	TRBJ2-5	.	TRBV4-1	CASSPIGQSQETQYF	TGCGCCAGCAGCCCGATCGGACAGTCACAAGAGACCCAGTACTTC
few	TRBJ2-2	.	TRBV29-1	CSVEGGLSGGELFF	TGCAGCGTTGAAGGGGGACTCAGCGGCGGGGAGCTGTTTTTT
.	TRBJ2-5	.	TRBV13	CASSLAGNQETQYF	TGTGCCAGCAGCTTAGCGGGCAATCAAGAGACCCAGTACTTC
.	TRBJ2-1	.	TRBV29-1	CSVEWQSNEQFF	TGCAGCGTTGAATGGCAGAGCAATGAGCAGTTCTTC